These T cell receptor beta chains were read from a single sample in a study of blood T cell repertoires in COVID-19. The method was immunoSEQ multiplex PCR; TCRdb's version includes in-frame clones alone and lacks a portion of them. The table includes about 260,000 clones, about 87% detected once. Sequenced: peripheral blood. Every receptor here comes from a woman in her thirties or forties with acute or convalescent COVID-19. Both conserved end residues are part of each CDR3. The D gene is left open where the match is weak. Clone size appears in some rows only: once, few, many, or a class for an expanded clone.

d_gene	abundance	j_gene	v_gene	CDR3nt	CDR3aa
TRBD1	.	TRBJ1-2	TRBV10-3	TGTGCCATCAGCGGACAGGCCCAGAACTATGGCTACACCTTC	CAISGQAQNYGYTF
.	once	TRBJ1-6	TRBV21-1	TGTGCCAGCAGCAAAGTCCGGACAGGGATTGCGAATTCACCCCTCCACTTT	CASSKVRTGIANSPLHF
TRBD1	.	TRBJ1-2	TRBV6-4	TGTGCCAGCAGTGTCGGACAGGGTGGTGGCTATGGCTACACCTTC	CASSVGQGGGYGYTF
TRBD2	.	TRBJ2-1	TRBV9	TGTGCCAGCAGCGCCTATAGCGGGGGGGCTTACAATGAGCAGTTCTTC	CASSAYSGGAYNEQFF
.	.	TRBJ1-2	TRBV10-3	TGTGCCACCAGGTTCGGGGGGAATCCCAACTATGGCTACACCTTC	CATRFGGNPNYGYTF
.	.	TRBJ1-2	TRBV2	TGTGCCAGCATGAGGGAGGCCTATGGCTACACCTTC	CASMREAYGYTF
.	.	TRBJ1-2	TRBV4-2	TGTGCCAGCAGCCAAGATCTGGGCACCCGCGTTGGCTACACCTTC	CASSQDLGTRVGYTF
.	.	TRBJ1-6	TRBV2	TGTGCCAGCAGTGAAGCACCCAGGGCCATATCGGCCCTCCACTTT	CASSEAPRAISALHF
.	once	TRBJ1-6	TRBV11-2	TGTGCCAGCACCGGGACTTCTCCTAATTCACCCCTCCACTTT	CASTGTSPNSPLHF
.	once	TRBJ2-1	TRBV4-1	TGCGCCAGCAGCCAGGGGATACTAGCAGCTAATGAGCAGTTCTTC	CASSQGILAANEQFF